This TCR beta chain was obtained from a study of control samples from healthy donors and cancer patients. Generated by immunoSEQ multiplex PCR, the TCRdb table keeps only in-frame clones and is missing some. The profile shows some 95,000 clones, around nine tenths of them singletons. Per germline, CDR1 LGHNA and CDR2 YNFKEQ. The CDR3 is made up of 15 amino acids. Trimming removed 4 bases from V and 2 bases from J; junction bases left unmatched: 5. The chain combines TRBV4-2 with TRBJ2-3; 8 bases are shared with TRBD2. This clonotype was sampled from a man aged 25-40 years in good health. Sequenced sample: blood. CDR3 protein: CASSPRLAPTDTQYF. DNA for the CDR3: TGTGCCAGCAGCCCGAGACTAGCGCCCACAGATACGCAGTATTTT.